One sample yielded the 32 T cell receptor beta chains listed below, sequenced in a study of T-cell memory formation after mild COVID-19. TCRdb re-derived calls from the 5' RACE reads in MiXCR, one entry per CDR3 protein. The sample holds a few hundred thousand distinct CDR3 sequences, approximately 15% seen once. Sequenced input: PBMCs or a T cell subset sorted from them (not recorded which). All receptors come from a young man who had mild COVID-19 (a few samples of this study predate the infection). Cell type and time point are not known.

Ten or more counts support this clonotype. J is TRBJ2-5 and V is TRBV5-4, with 8 bases fitting TRBD2. From germline, CDR1 is SGHNT and CDR2 YYREEE (reference sequence). J lost 1 base, V lost 4 bases, and 9 bases had no gene match. The CDR3 runs to 16 residues. The CDR3 is CASSRDLRGAQETQYF. Written as DNA, the CDR3 is TGTGCCAGCAGCCGGGATCTGCGGGGGGCCCAAGAGACCCAGTACTTC.

This clonotype occurred a few times. The gene calls are TRBV15 and TRBJ1-6, with D tentatively TRBD1 (6 bases). Germline CDR1 is LNHNV and CDR2 is YYDKDF (reference sequence). V lost 5 bases to trimming and J lost 4 bases, with 15 bases between them. This CDR3 has 16 residues. The CDR3 region has the DNA TGTGCCACCAGCCCCCGGACAGCGCGGTATAATTCACCCCTCCACTTT. This sequence encodes CATSPRTARYNSPLHF.

This clonotype was found a few times. The J gene is TRBJ2-7, the V gene TRBV12-3 or TRBV12-4, with 7 positions matching TRBD1. The CDR3 is 13 residues long. V shed 4 bases, J shed 4 bases, and the junction held 4 bases outside the gene matches. CDR3 DNA sequence: TGTGCCAGCAGTTCCGACAGGGAGTACGAGCAGTACTTC. Translated: CASSSDREYEQYF.

This clonotype was observed a handful of times. The chain combines TRBV7-9 with TRBJ1-1, with D possibly being TRBD1 (6 bases). The CDR3 loop spans 18 amino acids. V lost 2 bases and J lost 1, with 20 bases in between. Per germline, CDR1 SEHNR and CDR2 FQNEAQ (reference sequence). The CDR3 DNA is TGTGCCAGCAGCTTAAGAGCCAGGGGTCGAGGGAGGAACACTGAAGCTTTCTTT. Residues: CASSLRARGRGRNTEAFF.

V and J are TRBV5-6 and TRBJ2-7; 10 bases align to TRBD1. Unmatched junction bases numbered 5, after V lost 4 bases and J lost 7 bases. CDR1 SGHDT and CDR2 YYEEEE come from the germline V gene. There are 13 residues in the CDR3. CDR3 region: CASSPGTGEEQYF. For the CDR3, the DNA is TGTGCCAGCAGCCCCGGGACAGGGGAAGAGCAGTACTTC.

This rearrangement joins TRBV7-8 to TRBJ1-6; D ambiguous. This CDR3 has 14 amino acids. Trimming stripped 4 bases from V and 8 bases from J, with 12 bases between. From germline, CDR1 is SGHVS and CDR2 FQNEAQ. The CDR3 sequence is CASSSWAGDSPLHF. The CDR3 DNA reads as TGTGCCAGCAGCTCGTGGGCAGGAGATTCACCCCTCCACTTT.

V usage is TRBV18 and J usage is TRBJ1-1, with TRBD1 identical over 10 bases. CDR1 KGHSH and CDR2 LQKENI come from the germline V gene. V trimming: 2 bases; J trimming: 3 bases; junction bases outside the gene matches: 3. The CDR3 loop spans 15 amino acids. For the CDR3, the DNA is TGTGCCAGCTCACCAGGACAGGGGGGATACACTGAAGCTTTCTTT. Protein product: CASSPGQGGYTEAFF.

This CDR3 reads CASSQGGPNEKLFF. The CDR3 DNA reads TGTGCCAGCAGCCAGGGGGGGCCTAATGAAAAACTGTTTTTT. The chain recombines TRBV4-2 with TRBJ1-4, with D possibly being TRBD1 (6 bases). Germline V gives CDR1 LGHNA, CDR2 YNFKEQ. There are 14 residues in the CDR3. The V and J ends lost 3 bases and 3 bases respectively, with 8 bases between them.

The chain carries TRBV7-3 and TRBJ2-6; D is perhaps TRBD2 (7 bases). Germline-derived CDR1 and CDR2 are SGHTA and FQGTGA. V shed 4 bases and J shed 2 bases, with 9 bases lying between them. The CDR3 is made up of 15 amino acids. In DNA form, the CDR3 reads TGTGCCAGCAGCTGGGGGGGCACTGGGGCCAACGTCCTGACTTTC. It encodes CASSWGGTGANVLTF. Drawing the rest from reference TRBV7-3 and TRBJ2-6, the complete variable domain is GAGVSQTPSNKVTEKGKYVELRCDPISGHTALYWYRQSLGQGPEFLIYFQGTGAADDSGLPNDRFFAVRPEGSVSTLKIQRTERGDSAVYLCASSWGGTGANVLTFGAGSRLTVL.

The V gene is TRBV5-1, the J gene TRBJ1-4; D might be TRBD1 (5 bases). The CDR3 is 14 amino acids. V was pared by 2 bases and J by 6 bases, with 11 bases between. Germline V gives CDR1 SGHRS, CDR2 YFSETQ. In nucleotides, the CDR3 is TGCGCCAGCAGCTTTCAGGGTCACGATGAAAAACTGTTTTTT. It codes for CASSFQGHDEKLFF.

This chain joins TRBV10-2 and TRBJ2-3, with D possibly being TRBD1 or TRBD2 (5 bases each). The V end lost 4 bases, the J end lost 4 bases, and 12 bases lay between the germline ends. The CDR3 length is 14 residues. Germline assignment: CDR1 WSHSY and CDR2 SAAADI. CDR3 sequence reads: CASSGSRGADTQYF. In DNA form, the CDR3 reads TGCGCCAGCAGTGGATCACGGGGCGCAGATACGCAGTATTTT.

The J gene is TRBJ2-3, the V gene TRBV12-3 or TRBV12-4, with 11 bases that match TRBD2. The CDR3 consists of 16 residues. V lost 3 bases to trimming and J lost 6 bases; unmatched junction nucleotides: 8. The CDR3 loop is CASSFVLAGGPDTQYF. The CDR3 DNA reads as TGTGCCAGCAGTTTCGTCCTAGCGGGGGGCCCGGATACGCAGTATTTT.

This clonotype turned up a few times. The chain employs TRBV19 and TRBJ2-7; D remains unclear. This CDR3 has 15 amino acids. The germline V and J ends were trimmed by 3 bases and 4 bases, with 16 bases remaining between them. The germline V gene encodes CDR1 LNHDA and CDR2 SQIVND (reference sequence). CDR3 sequence reads: CASSMGTSYGYEQYF. The CDR3 nucleotides are TGTGCCAGTAGTATGGGCACATCCTACGGGTACGAGCAGTACTTC.

This clonotype occurred a few times. The chain is built from TRBV5-1 and TRBJ1-2; no clear D gene. This CDR3 spans 13 amino acids. V shed 4 bases and J shed 4 bases, with 11 bases lying between them. Per germline, CDR1 SGHRS and CDR2 YFSETQ. CDR3 coding DNA: TGCGCCAGCAGCGCTGGACCTAGCTATGGCTACACCTTC. Amino acid sequence: CASSAGPSYGYTF.

This clonotype was seen a handful of times. J is TRBJ2-1 and V is TRBV24-1, with D perhaps being TRBD1 or TRBD2 (5 bases each). The CDR3 loop spans 17 amino acids. Trimming removed 5 bases from V and 5 bases from J, with 21 bases in between. CDR1 and CDR2 (germline): KGHDR, SFDVKD. This CDR3 is CATSAPQDRGCNNEQFF. CDR3 coding DNA: TGTGCCACCAGTGCCCCACAGGACCGCGGGTGTAACAATGAGCAGTTCTTC.

This clonotype has only a few counts. The rearrangement joins TRBV29-1 to TRBJ1-2, with a possible D match to TRBD1 (5 bases). The CDR3 sequence is 16 residues long. V gave up 7 bases and J gave up 0 bases, with 21 bases separating them. Germline V gene sequence: CDR1 SQVTM, CDR2 ANQGSEA. Here the CDR3 reads CSAVRGVPSSNYGYTF. In DNA form, the CDR3 reads TGCAGCGCCGTCCGGGGGGTCCCTTCTTCTAACTATGGCTACACCTTC.

This clonotype was counted between two and nine times. The chain has TRBV20-1 and TRBJ1-5; the D gene is possibly TRBD1 (6 bases). The CDR3 sequence is 14 residues long. Germline CDR1 DFQATT, CDR2 SNEGSKA (reference sequence). V was pared by 0 bases and J by 3 bases, with 9 bases between. CDR3 sequence: CSARDSGANQPQHF. As DNA, the CDR3 is TGCAGTGCTAGAGATTCAGGGGCCAATCAGCCCCAGCATTTT.

This clonotype occurred many times. V is TRBV15 and J is TRBJ1-1; unclear D gene. CDR1 and CDR2 (germline): LNHNV, YYDKDF (reference sequence). The ends were cut back, 4 bases at V and 1 base at J, with 16 bases in the middle. The CDR3 has 16 residues. The CDR3 coding sequence is TGTGCCACCAGCAAGGAGAGGTCGGCCGGGAACACTGAAGCTTTCTTT. Protein: CATSKERSAGNTEAFF.

V gene TRBV12-3 or TRBV12-4 combines with J gene TRBJ2-1; no reliable D call. V dropped 2 bases and J dropped 3 bases, with 8 bases sitting between them. This CDR3 is built from 14 residues. This CDR3 reads CASSLSAVYNEQFF. CDR3 coding DNA: TGTGCCAGCAGTTTATCTGCAGTCTACAATGAGCAGTTCTTC.

A note on this clonotype: The junction departs from germline at one end; a sequencing error may be responsible. V gene TRBV10-3 combines with J gene TRBJ2-7; 10 nucleotides align to TRBD1. Looked up from germline, CDR1 is ENHRY and CDR2 is SYGVKD. The CDR3 contains 15 residues. DNA of the CDR3: TGTGCCCTCAGTACTACGACAGGGGGCCGCGACGAGCAGTACTTC. Translated: CALSTTTGGRDEQYF.

The rearrangement joins TRBV5-1 to TRBJ2-7; 9 bases agree with TRBD1. The CDR3 is 13 amino acids. Losses at the gene ends were 5 bases for V and 2 bases for J; bases not matched to a gene: 2. Germline V CDR1 and CDR2: SGHRS, YFSETQ. This CDR3 reads CASRGQGAYEQYF. CDR3 DNA: TGCGCCAGCAGGGGACAGGGAGCCTACGAGCAGTACTTC. The full variable domain, completed using reference TRBV5-1 and TRBJ2-7, is KAGVTQTPRYLIKTRGQQVTLSCSPISGHRSVSWYQQTPGQGLQFLFEYFSETQRNKGNFPGRFSGRQFSNSRSEMNVSTLELGDSALYLCASRGQGAYEQYFGPGTRLTVT.

V usage is TRBV6-5 and J usage is TRBJ2-3; the D is unclear. The germline V gene encodes CDR1 MNHEY and CDR2 SVGAGI. With 8 bases removed from V and 2 bases from J, the gap between germline ends came to 14 bases. The CDR3 totals 14 residues. This CDR3 reads CASGLFMSTDTQYF. The CDR3 DNA sequence: TGTGCCAGCGGTCTCTTTATGTCCACAGATACGCAGTATTTT.

The chain joins TRBV5-1 to TRBJ2-4; D is perhaps TRBD1 (6 bases). The CDR3 is 14 residues long. Germline V gene data show CDR1 as SGHRS and CDR2 as YFSETQ. The V end was cut by 0 bases, the J end by 7 bases, with 11 bases between. CDR3 region: CASSLEPGVNIQYF. The CDR3 DNA sequence: TGCGCCAGCAGCTTGGAGCCAGGGGTGAACATTCAGTACTTC.

There are a few counts of this clonotype. This chain connects TRBV6-5 to TRBJ1-5; D call uncertain. The V and J ends lost 10 bases and 1 base respectively, with 8 bases between them. Germline CDR1 is MNHEY and CDR2 is SVGAGI. The CDR3 is 12 residues long. In nucleotides, the CDR3 is TGTGCCACCAAGGCCAGCAATCAGCCCCAGCATTTT. Residues: CATKASNQPQHF.

This clonotype was counted a few times. The chain links TRBV4-3 to TRBJ2-7; D not certain. V shed 0 bases and J shed 1 base, with 10 bases lying between them. Germline values: CDR1 LGHNA, CDR2 YSLEER. The CDR3 has 15 amino acids. CDR3 protein: CASSQDPRQSYEQYF. Written as DNA, the CDR3 is TGCGCCAGCAGCCAAGATCCCCGTCAGTCCTACGAGCAGTACTTC.

This clonotype was observed many times. V usage is TRBV27 and J usage is TRBJ2-7; D perhaps matches TRBD2 (6 bases). V was pared by 2 bases and J by 6 bases, with 11 bases between. The CDR3 is made up of 13 amino acids. Germline V gene lookup returns CDR1 MNHEY and CDR2 SMNVEV (reference sequence). For the CDR3, the DNA is TGTGCCAGCAGTTTAGGAGGGGTGCGCGAGCAGTACTTC. Translating it yields CASSLGGVREQYF.

There are many counts of this clonotype. The chain has TRBV19 and TRBJ1-1, with D maybe TRBD1 (5 bases). Germline-derived CDR1 and CDR2 are LNHDA and SQIVND (reference sequence). There are 14 residues in the CDR3. V lost 5 bases and J lost 13, with 23 bases in between. DNA of the CDR3: TGTGCCAGTAGTTCCGACAGTAGATTCTCTTTCGGTTTCTTT. Amino acid sequence: CASSSDSRFSFGFF.

The chain recombines TRBV5-1 with TRBJ2-3; maybe TRBD2 (5 bases). The CDR3 is 15 residues long. Trimming removed 4 bases at V and 0 bases at J, with 12 bases between. Per germline, CDR1 SGHRS and CDR2 YFSETQ. The CDR3 DNA is TGCGCCAGCAGCCCTCGGCGGGTCAGCACAGATACGCAGTATTTT. Amino acid sequence: CASSPRRVSTDTQYF.

This clonotype showed up many times. The V and J genes are TRBV5-4 and TRBJ1-4; D remains unclear. The CDR3 has 12 residues. The germline gives CDR1 SGHNT, CDR2 YYREEE (reference sequence). V was shortened by 1 base and J by 10 bases, with 8 bases between the two germline ends. CDR3 bases: TGTGCCAGCAGCTTGCCCGGATCAAAACTGTTTTTT. It specifies CASSLPGSKLFF.

This chain uses TRBV2 with TRBJ1-3, with TRBD1 matching 9 bases. CDR3 size: 16 residues. Germline CDR1 SNHLY, CDR2 FYNNEI. Trimming removed 5 bases from V and 3 bases from J; junction bases left unmatched: 8. This chain's CDR3 is CASSSPGTGSGNTIYF. The CDR3, as DNA: TGTGCCAGCAGTTCTCCCGGGACAGGGAGTGGAAACACCATATATTTT. The full variable domain, completed using reference TRBV2 and TRBJ1-3, is EPEVTQTPSHQVTQMGQEVILRCVPISNHLYFYWYRQILGQKVEFLVSFYNNEISEKSEIFDDQFSVERPDGSNFTLKIRSTKLEDSAMYFCASSSPGTGSGNTIYFGEGSWLTVV.

This clonotype was recorded a few times. The chain uses TRBV6-5 and TRBJ1-5, with 9 bases aligning to TRBD1. Germline V gives CDR1 MNHEY, CDR2 SVGAGI. Trimming took 4 bases from V and 6 from J; bases not matched to a gene: 7. This CDR3 has 15 amino acids. The CDR3 nucleotides are TGTGCCAGCAGTTCGACAGGGGGATCAGGTCAGCCCCAGCATTTT. Translated, it gives CASSSTGGSGQPQHF.

The chain has TRBV7-9 and TRBJ2-3, with D hard to call. The CDR3 totals 14 residues. V lost 5 bases and J 1 base, leaving 10 bases between the germline ends. Germline V gene sequence: CDR1 SEHNR, CDR2 FQNEAQ (reference sequence). The CDR3 here is CASSEGRRTDTQYF. As DNA, the CDR3 is TGTGCCAGCAGCGAAGGACGGCGCACAGATACGCAGTATTTT.